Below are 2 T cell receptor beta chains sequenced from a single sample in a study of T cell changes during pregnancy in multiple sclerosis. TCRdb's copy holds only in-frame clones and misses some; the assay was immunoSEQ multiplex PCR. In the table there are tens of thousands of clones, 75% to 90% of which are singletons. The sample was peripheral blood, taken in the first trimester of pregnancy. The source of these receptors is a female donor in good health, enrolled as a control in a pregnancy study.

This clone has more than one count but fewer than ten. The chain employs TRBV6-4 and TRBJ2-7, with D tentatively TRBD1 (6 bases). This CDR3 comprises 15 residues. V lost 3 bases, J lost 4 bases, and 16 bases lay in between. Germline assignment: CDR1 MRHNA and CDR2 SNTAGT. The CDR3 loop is CASSESGVGPYEQYF. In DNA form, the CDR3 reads TGTGCCAGCAGTGAGTCAGGGGTAGGTCCGTACGAGCAGTACTTC.

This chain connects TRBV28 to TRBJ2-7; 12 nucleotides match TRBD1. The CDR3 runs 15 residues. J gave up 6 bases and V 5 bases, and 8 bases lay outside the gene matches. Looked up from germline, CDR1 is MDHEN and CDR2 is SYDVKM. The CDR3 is CASSQTGTGGGEQYF. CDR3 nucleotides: TGTGCCAGCAGTCAGACCGGGACAGGGGGCGGCGAGCAGTACTTC.